Listed below are T cell receptor beta chains from one sample, sequenced in a study of control samples from healthy donors and cancer patients. This table comes from immunoSEQ multiplex PCR, and its TCRdb copy is limited to in-frame clones, with some not included. Listed are about 190,000 clones; about 2.2% falls within the top ten. The sample consisted of blood. The source of these receptors is a woman aged 30 to 39 in good health. Both conserved end residues are part of each CDR3. Fields, in order: V gene, J gene, D gene, CDR3 DNA, CDR3 protein. The D gene is left open where the match is weak.

v_call: TRBV4-3
j_call: TRBJ1-6
d_call: -
cdr3_nt: TGCGCCAGCAGCCAGTCCTACGTGGAGGGGGAAGCGCCCCTCCACTTT
cdr3_aa: CASSQSYVEGEAPLHF

v_call: TRBV4-1
j_call: TRBJ1-3
d_call: -
cdr3_nt: TGCGCCAGCAGCCCATTGTATGATGGGTACAGCTCTGGAAACACCATATATTTT
cdr3_aa: CASSPLYDGYSSGNTIYF

v_call: TRBV11-2
j_call: TRBJ2-4
d_call: -
cdr3_nt: TGTGCCAGCAGCTTAGACAGTAACATTCAGTACTTC
cdr3_aa: CASSLDSNIQYF

v_call: TRBV3-1/TRBV3-2
j_call: TRBJ1-1
d_call: -
cdr3_nt: TGTGCCAGCAGCCCACCCCAGTGGGGCACTGAAGCTTTCTTT
cdr3_aa: CASSPPQWGTEAFF

v_call: TRBV10-2
j_call: TRBJ1-4
d_call: -
cdr3_nt: TGCGCCAGCACCCGAGGGGGGGAAAATGAAAAACTGTTTTTT
cdr3_aa: CASTRGGENEKLFF

v_call: TRBV7-3
j_call: TRBJ2-5
d_call: -
cdr3_nt: TGTGCCAGCAGCCCTCGTACAGCCCGCCAAGAGACCCAGTACTTC
cdr3_aa: CASSPRTARQETQYF

v_call: TRBV27
j_call: TRBJ1-1
d_call: -
cdr3_nt: TGTGCCAGCACCTCTGGCACTGAAGCTTTCTTT
cdr3_aa: CASTSGTEAFF

v_call: TRBV7-8
j_call: TRBJ1-1
d_call: -
cdr3_nt: TGTGCCAGCAGCCCACAGGGCACTGAAGCTTTCTTT
cdr3_aa: CASSPQGTEAFF

v_call: TRBV6-6
j_call: TRBJ1-5
d_call: TRBD1
cdr3_nt: TGTGCCAGCACCCGAGGGACAGGCTATAGCAATCAGCCCCAGCATTTT
cdr3_aa: CASTRGTGYSNQPQHF

v_call: TRBV27
j_call: TRBJ1-4
d_call: TRBD1
cdr3_nt: TGTGCCAGCGCCAGGACAGGGGGTGGAAAACTGTTTTTT
cdr3_aa: CASARTGGGKLFF

v_call: TRBV2
j_call: TRBJ2-3
d_call: TRBD1
cdr3_nt: TGTGCCAGCTACGCAGGACAGGGTGGCGATACGCAGTATTTT
cdr3_aa: CASYAGQGGDTQYF

v_call: TRBV28
j_call: TRBJ1-1
d_call: -
cdr3_nt: TGTGCCAGCATCTCCCCCCAGGGGCTAGGCGCTGAAGCTTTCTTT
cdr3_aa: CASISPQGLGAEAFF

v_call: TRBV5-1
j_call: TRBJ2-7
d_call: -
cdr3_nt: TGCGCCAGCAGCTCGGACAGTTCGTCTTACGAGCAGTACTTC
cdr3_aa: CASSSDSSSYEQYF

v_call: TRBV6-5
j_call: TRBJ1-6
d_call: -
cdr3_nt: TGTGCCGCAGCGGGGAGCTCCTATAATTCACCCCTCCACTTT
cdr3_aa: CAAAGSSYNSPLHF

v_call: TRBV10-3
j_call: TRBJ1-1
d_call: -
cdr3_nt: TGTGCCATCAGCCGTCGACCTTACAACACTGAAGCTTTCTTT
cdr3_aa: CAISRRPYNTEAFF

v_call: TRBV5-6
j_call: TRBJ1-4
d_call: TRBD1
cdr3_nt: TGTGCCAGCAGCCAAGACAGGGAAGGCCTAAAACTGTTTTTT
cdr3_aa: CASSQDREGLKLFF

v_call: TRBV28
j_call: TRBJ2-1
d_call: -
cdr3_nt: TGTGCCAGCAGTTTATACAGGGAGCGCTACAATGAGCAGTTCTTC
cdr3_aa: CASSLYRERYNEQFF

v_call: TRBV5-1
j_call: TRBJ1-2
d_call: TRBD1
cdr3_nt: TGCGCCAGCAGCTTTACCGGGACAGATTATGGCTACACCTTC
cdr3_aa: CASSFTGTDYGYTF

v_call: TRBV5-1
j_call: TRBJ1-3
d_call: TRBD1
cdr3_nt: TGCGCCAGCAGCTCGGGACAGGGAACAACTGGAAACACCATATATTTT
cdr3_aa: CASSSGQGTTGNTIYF

v_call: TRBV11-2
j_call: TRBJ2-1
d_call: -
cdr3_nt: TGTGCCAGCAGCTTAGACAACACCAATGAGCAGTTCTTC
cdr3_aa: CASSLDNTNEQFF

v_call: TRBV6-2/TRBV6-3
j_call: TRBJ1-6
d_call: -
cdr3_nt: TGTGCCAGCAGTTCGGACAGAGAAGGTTCACCCCTCCACTTT
cdr3_aa: CASSSDREGSPLHF

v_call: TRBV11-2
j_call: TRBJ1-4
d_call: -
cdr3_nt: TGTGCCAGCAGCTTAGAGAGGGCAGCGATTCGGGAAAAACTGTTTTTT
cdr3_aa: CASSLERAAIREKLFF

v_call: TRBV19
j_call: TRBJ1-2
d_call: TRBD1
cdr3_nt: TGTGCCAGTAGTACCGGGACAGCTAGCTATGGCTACACCTTC
cdr3_aa: CASSTGTASYGYTF

v_call: TRBV15
j_call: TRBJ1-2
d_call: -
cdr3_nt: TGTGCCACCAGCAGGGAAGAGGGTACCGGCTACACCTTC
cdr3_aa: CATSREEGTGYTF

v_call: TRBV9
j_call: TRBJ1-3
d_call: -
cdr3_nt: TGTGCCAGCAGCGTAGAGGAAGTCTCTGGAAACACCATATATTTT
cdr3_aa: CASSVEEVSGNTIYF

v_call: TRBV6-5
j_call: TRBJ1-1
d_call: -
cdr3_nt: TGTGCCAGCAGTTATATGGGGGAGAACACTGAAGCTTTCTTT
cdr3_aa: CASSYMGENTEAFF

v_call: TRBV5-1
j_call: TRBJ2-7
d_call: -
cdr3_nt: TGCGCCAGCAGCTTATCAGGGGTCGGCGAGCAGTACTTC
cdr3_aa: CASSLSGVGEQYF

v_call: TRBV12-3/TRBV12-4
j_call: TRBJ1-2
d_call: -
cdr3_nt: TGTGCCAGCAGCCCCACAGGGAACTATGGCTACACCTTC
cdr3_aa: CASSPTGNYGYTF

v_call: TRBV28
j_call: TRBJ1-1
d_call: TRBD1
cdr3_nt: TGTGCCAGCTACGGGAGCGGGACAGAAGGCGCTGAAGCTTTCTTT
cdr3_aa: CASYGSGTEGAEAFF

v_call: TRBV7-9
j_call: TRBJ1-2
d_call: -
cdr3_nt: TGTGCCAGCAGCTTCGGGGGAAGTGGCTATGGCTACACCTTC
cdr3_aa: CASSFGGSGYGYTF

v_call: TRBV19
j_call: TRBJ1-1
d_call: -
cdr3_nt: TGTGCCAGTAGTCCCACCCCTCTAGGCCGGAACACTGAAGCTTTCTTT
cdr3_aa: CASSPTPLGRNTEAFF

v_call: TRBV7-9
j_call: TRBJ1-1
d_call: -
cdr3_nt: TGTGCCAGCAGCTTATCCGGGGCCACTGAAGCTTTCTTT
cdr3_aa: CASSLSGATEAFF

v_call: TRBV28
j_call: TRBJ2-5
d_call: -
cdr3_nt: TGTGCCAGCAGTTTATCACCAGTCCAAGAGACCCAGTACTTC
cdr3_aa: CASSLSPVQETQYF

v_call: TRBV15
j_call: TRBJ2-3
d_call: -
cdr3_nt: TGTGCCACCAGCAGTTCCAGGGGTCGGGCAGATACGCAGTATTTT
cdr3_aa: CATSSSRGRADTQYF

v_call: TRBV4-1
j_call: TRBJ1-6
d_call: -
cdr3_nt: TGCGCCAGCAGCCACCGAAGGCTGGGGGATAATTCACCCCTCCACTTT
cdr3_aa: CASSHRRLGDNSPLHF

v_call: TRBV3-1/TRBV3-2
j_call: TRBJ2-7
d_call: -
cdr3_nt: TGTGCCAGCAGCCAAATAGGACAGCACGAGCAGTACTTC
cdr3_aa: CASSQIGQHEQYF

v_call: TRBV7-9
j_call: TRBJ2-2
d_call: TRBD2
cdr3_nt: TGTGCCAGCAGCGTGACTAGCGGGGGGGCCAACACCGGGGAGCTGTTTTTT
cdr3_aa: CASSVTSGGANTGELFF

v_call: TRBV7-9
j_call: TRBJ1-2
d_call: -
cdr3_nt: TGTGCCAGCAGCTCGGGGTTAGGCTACACCTTC
cdr3_aa: CASSSGLGYTF

v_call: TRBV4-1
j_call: TRBJ2-5
d_call: -
cdr3_nt: TGCGCCAGCAGCCGCACAGAGGACCGGGACTCGACCTACTTC
cdr3_aa: CASSRTEDRDSTYF

v_call: TRBV18
j_call: TRBJ1-1
d_call: TRBD1
cdr3_nt: TGTGCCAGCTCAGAGTACGGACAGGGAATGAACACTGAAGCTTTCTTT
cdr3_aa: CASSEYGQGMNTEAFF

v_call: TRBV6-1
j_call: TRBJ1-5
d_call: -
cdr3_nt: TGTGCCAGCAGTGAACGACAGGTGAGCAATCAGCCCCAGCATTTT
cdr3_aa: CASSERQVSNQPQHF

v_call: TRBV30
j_call: TRBJ1-1
d_call: -
cdr3_nt: TGTGCCTGGAGCCCCGACAGAACTGAAGCTTTCTTT
cdr3_aa: CAWSPDRTEAFF

v_call: TRBV10-2
j_call: TRBJ1-1
d_call: -
cdr3_nt: TGCGCCAGCAGTGAGTCGAGGCGGGCAGGTGGGGTGAACACTGAAGCTTTCTTT
cdr3_aa: CASSESRRAGGVNTEAFF

v_call: TRBV18
j_call: TRBJ1-4
d_call: -
cdr3_nt: TGTGCCAGCTCACCTAACGACGGGATTGAAAAACTGTTTTTT
cdr3_aa: CASSPNDGIEKLFF

v_call: TRBV7-3
j_call: TRBJ1-6
d_call: -
cdr3_nt: TGTGCCAGCAGCTTAACGTTAGATTCACCCCTCCACTTT
cdr3_aa: CASSLTLDSPLHF

v_call: TRBV7-8
j_call: TRBJ2-1
d_call: -
cdr3_nt: TGTGCCAGCAGCCTCACCCTGTGGGGGAGTGTAGGCAATGAGCAGTTCTTC
cdr3_aa: CASSLTLWGSVGNEQFF

v_call: TRBV19
j_call: TRBJ1-5
d_call: -
cdr3_nt: TGTGCCGCTACCCCGACGGCTTATAGCAATCAGCCCCAGCATTTT
cdr3_aa: CAATPTAYSNQPQHF

v_call: TRBV12-3/TRBV12-4
j_call: TRBJ1-1
d_call: -
cdr3_nt: TGTGCCAGCAGTCCGGAACGGAGTACTGAAGCTTTCTTT
cdr3_aa: CASSPERSTEAFF

v_call: TRBV30
j_call: TRBJ2-3
d_call: -
cdr3_nt: TGTGCCTGGAGGGCTGGAAGTACGCAGTATTTT
cdr3_aa: CAWRAGSTQYF

v_call: TRBV19
j_call: TRBJ1-6
d_call: -
cdr3_nt: TGTGCCAGTAGCCAGGAGAGCTCCTATAATTCACCCCTCCACTTT
cdr3_aa: CASSQESSYNSPLHF